One and the same sample provided the 20 T cell receptor beta chains below, sequenced in a study of T cells in Graves' hyperthyroidism and ophthalmopathy. TCR beta CDR3 regions were amplified from RNA. The HTBI primer set was used in a first-round RT-PCR of the TCR CDR3. TCRdb fed the multiplex PCR reads into MiXCR, producing one record per CDR3 protein. Altogether over 350,000 distinct CDR3 sequences are present, about 14% being singletons, with the ten largest covering 25% to 30%. The source material was blood. These receptors were obtained from a man aged 50-59 years with Graves' ophthalmopathy.

This clonotype showed up many times. The chain has TRBV27 and TRBJ2-3, with 13 nucleotides matching TRBD2. The CDR3 loop spans 15 amino acids. J lost 2 bases, V lost 9 bases, and 5 bases had no gene match. Looked up from germline, CDR1 is MNHEY and CDR2 is SMNVEV (reference sequence). CDR3 protein: CASIGLAGVTDTQYF. The DNA of the CDR3 is TGTGCCAGTATTGGACTAGCGGGAGTCACAGATACGCAGTATTTT.

The rearrangement joins TRBV6-1 to TRBJ1-2, with TRBD1 identical over 7 bases. The V gene's germline CDR1 is MNHNS and CDR2 SASEGT. With 7 bases clipped from V and 2 bases from J, the junction kept 7 bases outside the gene matches. The CDR3 sequence is 14 residues long. CDR3 loop: CASTRDRSNYGYTF. The CDR3 region has the DNA TGTGCCAGCACCAGGGACAGATCCAACTATGGCTACACCTTC.

This clonotype was picked up a small number of times. V gene TRBV20-1 combines with J gene TRBJ2-5; 13 bases align to TRBD2. Germline CDR1 is DFQATT and CDR2 is SNEGSKA (reference sequence). The V segment lost 1 base and the J segment 5 bases; nucleotides outside the gene matches: 7. This CDR3 has 16 amino acids. DNA for the CDR3: TGCAGTGCTAGAGCCCCGACTAGCGGGAGGTTTGAGACCCAGTACTTC. This gives the protein CSARAPTSGRFETQYF.

The chain uses TRBV25-1 and TRBJ2-1, with TRBD2 matching over 9 bases. Germline assignment: CDR1 MGHDK and CDR2 SYGVNS. The V gene end was trimmed by 4 bases and the J gene end by 1 base; junction bases not matched to a gene: 5. This CDR3 spans 16 amino acids. The CDR3 DNA follows: TGTGCCAGCAGTGTTAGCGGGAGAGGGTCCTACAATGAGCAGTTCTTC. This gives the protein CASSVSGRGSYNEQFF.

This clonotype was seen at least ten times. V gene TRBV29-1 combines with J gene TRBJ2-7; no definite D call. Germline assignment: CDR1 SQVTM and CDR2 ANQGSEA. V was shortened by 7 bases and J by 3 bases, with 10 bases between the two germline ends. This CDR3 is 11 amino acids long. CDR3 DNA: TGCAGCGCCAGCAACCTCTACGAGCAGTACTTC. Encoded protein: CSASNLYEQYF.

The chain joins TRBV5-1 to TRBJ1-4; 7 bases align to TRBD1. The junction had 8 bases not matched to a gene; V was cut back by 5 bases and J by 7 bases. CDR3 length: 14 amino acids. CDR1 is SGHRS, CDR2 YFSETQ, per germline. CDR3 sequence (DNA): TGCGCCAGCAGAAACCGGAACAGGGGTGAAAAACTGTTTTTT. It codes for CASRNRNRGEKLFF.

This clonotype was seen many times. DNA for the CDR3: TGCAGTGCTAACCCATTAGCGGGAGACAATGAGCAGTTCTTC. It is translated as CSANPLAGDNEQFF. V and J are TRBV20-1 and TRBJ2-1; 9 bases are a match to TRBD2. The CDR3 length is 14 residues. Trimming removed 4 bases from V and 5 bases from J; junction bases left unmatched: 6. The germline CDR1 and CDR2 sequences are DFQATT and SNEGSKA (reference sequence).

This sequence joins TRBV19 and TRBJ2-3; 11 nucleotides align to TRBD2. Looked up from germline, CDR1 is LNHDA and CDR2 is SQIVND (reference sequence). The trim removed 3 bases at V and 5 bases at J, leaving 13 bases unmatched. This CDR3 is 18 amino acids long. CDR3 loop: CASSIETLAGGRKDTQYF. DNA for the CDR3: TGTGCCAGTAGTATCGAGACTCTAGCGGGAGGCCGGAAAGATACGCAGTATTTT.

This clonotype was seen many times. The V and J genes are TRBV3-1 and TRBJ2-7; D is uncertain. Trimming took 4 bases from V and 0 from J, leaving 16 bases between them. Germline V gene lookup returns CDR1 LGHDT and CDR2 YNNKEL (reference sequence). The CDR3 is made up of 16 amino acids. The CDR3 region is CASSPRVLGPSYEQYF. Here the CDR3 DNA reads TGTGCCAGCAGCCCACGGGTCCTAGGGCCCTCCTACGAGCAGTACTTC.

This clonotype was recorded a few times. The chain has TRBV6-2 or TRBV6-3 and TRBJ2-1; 10 bases fit TRBD2. Germline assignment: CDR1 MNHEY and CDR2 SVGEGT. The CDR3 has 15 amino acids. J gave up 8 bases and V 6 bases, and 10 bases lay outside the gene matches. The CDR3 sequence is CASREAGGGSDEQFF. CDR3 coding DNA: TGTGCCAGCAGGGAAGCGGGAGGGGGGTCGGATGAGCAGTTCTTC.

The V gene is TRBV25-1, the J gene TRBJ2-1; TRBD2 matches at 7 bases. The V segment lost 1 base and the J segment 0 bases; nucleotides outside the gene matches: 3. Germline CDR1 MGHDK, CDR2 SYGVNS. This CDR3 has 16 amino acids. The CDR3 DNA reads as TGTGCCAGCAGTGAATTTGGCGGGAGCTCCTACAATGAGCAGTTCTTC. This encodes CASSEFGGSSYNEQFF. The full variable domain, in which reference TRBV25-1 and TRBJ2-1 provide the parts outside the CDR3, is EADIYQTPRYLVIGTGKKITLECSQTMGHDKMYWYQQDPGMELHLIHYSYGVNSTEKGDLSSESTVSRIRTEHFPLTLESARPSHTSQYLCASSEFGGSSYNEQFFGPGTRLTVL.

The chain links TRBV6-6 to TRBJ2-7; 7 nucleotides align to TRBD1. The germline V gene has CDR1 MNHNY and CDR2 SVGAGI (reference sequence). The CDR3 has 15 amino acids. The junction had 4 bases not matched to a gene; V was cut back by 0 bases and J by 2 bases. CDR3 sequence (DNA): TGTGCCAGCAGTTACTCTGGGACAGTTACCTACGAGCAGTACTTC. Protein: CASSYSGTVTYEQYF.

This clonotype was seen a handful of times. This clone may be a read error of a much larger clone one base away. The chain has TRBV7-9 and TRBJ2-3; D not certain. V dropped 2 bases and J dropped 5 bases, with 8 bases sitting between them. This CDR3 is 13 amino acids long. Looked up from germline, CDR1 is SEHNR and CDR2 is FQNEAQ (reference sequence). CDR3 sequence: CASSLRAQDTQYF. The CDR3 DNA is TGTGCCAGCAGCTTACGGGCGCAAGATACGCAGTATTTT.

This clonotype has a count of ten or more. The chain is built from TRBV20-1 and TRBJ1-5, with D unresolved. V lost 4 bases and J lost 2, with 12 bases in between. The CDR3 has 14 amino acids. The germline gives CDR1 DFQATT, CDR2 SNEGSKA (reference sequence). The CDR3 region is CSANDILGNQPQHF. Here the CDR3 DNA reads TGCAGTGCTAATGATATTCTCGGCAATCAGCCCCAGCATTTT.

With respect to this clonotype: A much bigger clone sits one base away, suggesting this may be a read error. The chain combines TRBV3-1 with TRBJ2-4; 11 bases are shared with TRBD2. V gave up 4 bases and J gave up 3 bases; unmatched junction bases: 8. Germline V gene lookup returns CDR1 LGHDT and CDR2 YNNKEL (reference sequence). This CDR3 comprises 17 residues. CDR3 bases: TGTGCCAGCAGCCGAGACCTAGCGGGAGGAATCAAAAACATTCAGTACTTC. Amino acid sequence: CASSRDLAGGIKNIQYF.

This clonotype has a count of ten or more. The gene calls are TRBV6-1 and TRBJ2-2; D gene ambiguous. Germline V gives CDR1 MNHNS, CDR2 SASEGT. The CDR3 contains 15 residues. V was cut by 1 base and J by 3 bases, with 9 bases left in between. The CDR3 here is CASSEGWQDTGELFF. The CDR3 DNA sequence: TGTGCCAGCAGTGAAGGGTGGCAGGACACCGGGGAGCTGTTTTTT.

This clonotype showed up many times. The chain recombines TRBV30 with TRBJ1-1, with D hard to call. The V and J ends lost 4 bases and 0 bases respectively, with 12 bases between them. CDR3 length: 14 amino acids. Germline CDR1 GTSNPN, CDR2 SVGIG (reference sequence). CDR3 nucleotide sequence: TGTGCCTGGAAACAGTACGCCCTGAACACTGAAGCTTTCTTT. Translated, it gives CAWKQYALNTEAFF.

The CDR3: CASSLSSTGRPDTQYF. The CDR3 DNA reads TGTGCCAGCAGTTTATCTTCGACAGGCAGGCCAGATACGCAGTATTTT. The genes are TRBV12-3 or TRBV12-4 and TRBJ2-3; D is possibly TRBD1 (6 bases). The CDR3 loop spans 16 amino acids. V lost 2 bases, J lost 4 bases, and 16 bases lay in between.

This clonotype has a handful of counts. The rearrangement links TRBV30 to TRBJ2-3; TRBD2 matches 8 bases. CDR3 length equals 14 residues. Germline V gene lookup returns CDR1 GTSNPN and CDR2 SVGIG (reference sequence). After removal of 4 bases from V and 7 bases from J, the junction contained 10 bases not matched to a gene. CDR3 bases: TGTGCCTGGAAGCGGTTGCCGGGAGGGTATACGCAGTATTTT. Translated, it gives CAWKRLPGGYTQYF.

This clonotype was detected a few times. The gene calls are TRBV28 and TRBJ2-3; 10 bases line up with TRBD1. CDR3 size: 15 residues. Germline V gene data show CDR1 as MDHEN and CDR2 as SYDVKM. V lost 3 bases and J lost 3; bases outside the gene matches: 3. For the CDR3, the DNA is TGTGCCAGCAGTTTTGGGACAGGGGTTACAGATACGCAGTATTTT. This codes for CASSFGTGVTDTQYF. The full variable domain, with the rest looked up from reference TRBV28 and TRBJ2-3, is DVKVTQSSRYLVKRTGEKVFLECVQDMDHENMFWYRQDPGLGLRLIYFSYDVKMKEKGDIPEGYSVSREKKERFSLILESASTNQTSMYLCASSFGTGVTDTQYFGPGTRLTVL.